These T cell receptor beta chains were read from a single sample in a study of T-cell reconstitution after alpha-beta-depleted transplantation in children. MiXCR was run by TCRdb on the PCR reads, yielding one entry per CDR3 protein. The top ten hold 2% to 3% of the sample, which has roughly 350,000 distinct CDR3 sequences, about 9.3% seen once. This sample comprised PBMCs from the stem cell graft donor, obtained from the stem cell graft. The receptors stem from a human donor who donated a stem cell graft to a child with acute lymphoblastic leukemia. Both conserved end residues are part of each CDR3. The D gene is left open where the match is weak. A row's size may be missing; if present it is once, few, many or a size class.

. . TRBJ1-2 TRBV20-1 TGCAGTGCTAGAGGGGCGGAGGAGGGGCTGGGCTATGGCTACACCTTC CSARGAEEGLGYGYTF
. . TRBJ1-2 TRBV29-1 TGCAGCGTTCCTCAGCCAGGGTGGTTTGACTATGGCTACACCTTC CSVPQPGWFDYGYTF
. many TRBJ1-5 TRBV5-1 TGCGCCAGCAGCAAGGACAGTAGCAATCAGCCCCAGCATTTT CASSKDSSNQPQHF
TRBD1 many TRBJ2-3 TRBV12-3/TRBV12-4 TGTGCCAGCAGATCGGACAGGGAGGCTTTTCTTACGCAGTATTTT CASRSDREAFLTQYF
. few TRBJ2-1 TRBV3-1 TGTGCCAGCAGCCGGGAGGCCTATGAGCAGTTCTTC CASSREAYEQFF
. . TRBJ2-7 TRBV10-3 TGTGCCATCAGTGAGAAGGGCCGAGTGGGTTACGAGCAGTACTTC CAISEKGRVGYEQYF
. . TRBJ2-1 TRBV15 TGTGCCACCAGCAGGGTTTCGCTAGGGGGAGGTGAGCAGTTCTTC CATSRVSLGGGEQFF
TRBD2 . TRBJ2-2 TRBV10-3 TGTGCCATCAGTGGGAAGCGGGAAGTCACCGGGGAGCTGTTTTTT CAISGKREVTGELFF
. few TRBJ2-7 TRBV3-1 TGTGCCAGCAGCCAAGACCCAGGATTCTCCTACGAGCAGTACTTC CASSQDPGFSYEQYF
. . TRBJ2-2 TRBV29-1 TGCAGCGTTGTTTCGGAGGGGACCGGGGACCTGTTTTTT CSVVSEGTGDLFF
TRBD2 . TRBJ2-1 TRBV12-3/TRBV12-4 TGTGCCAGCAGCACCGGGACTAGCGGGAGAGGGGCCTACAATGAGCAGTTCTTC CASSTGTSGRGAYNEQFF
. few TRBJ2-5 TRBV11-1 TGTGCCAGCAGCCCTCTCAGTAGCACAGACCAAGAGACCCAGTACTTC CASSPLSSTDQETQYF
. . TRBJ2-1 TRBV2 TGTGCCAGCCGCAGACAGAGCTCAACCTACAATGAGCAGTTCTTC CASRRQSSTYNEQFF
. many TRBJ2-1 TRBV15 TGTGCCACCAGCAGAGCCACTAGCACGCTCGATGAGCAGTTCTTC CATSRATSTLDEQFF
. . TRBJ2-1 TRBV4-1 TGCGCCAGCAGCCAAGAACTAGCATTCAATGAGCAGTTCTTC CASSQELAFNEQFF
TRBD2 . TRBJ2-5 TRBV20-1 TGCAGTGCTAGAGAAGGACTAGCGGGATGGTCCGTTGAGACCCAGTACTTC CSAREGLAGWSVETQYF
TRBD2 few TRBJ2-3 TRBV7-8 TGTGCCAGCAGCTTAGCTCCCGTGACTAGCGGCAGGACAGATACGCAGTATTTT CASSLAPVTSGRTDTQYF
TRBD2 many TRBJ2-7 TRBV12-3/TRBV12-4 TGTGCCAGCAGTTTAGGACTAGCGAGCTCCTACGAGCAGTACTTC CASSLGLASSYEQYF
TRBD1 many TRBJ2-1 TRBV20-1 TGCAGTGCTACCGTAGGGGGCCTAGATTACAATGAGCAGTTCTTC CSATVGGLDYNEQFF
. many TRBJ1-5 TRBV12-3/TRBV12-4 TGCGCCAGCAGCCCCACGGGGGGTAGCAATCAGCCCCAGCATTTT CASSPTGGSNQPQHF
. few TRBJ1-2 TRBV12-3/TRBV12-4 TGTGCCAGCAGTAGTAGCACTCGATTAACTAACTATGGCTACACCTTC CASSSSTRLTNYGYTF
. few TRBJ2-1 TRBV7-2 TGTGCCAGCAGCTTGGGACTTCCGTCCGGCCCTAACAATGAGCAGTTCTTC CASSLGLPSGPNNEQFF
. many TRBJ1-2 TRBV6-5 TGTGCCAGCAGTTACTCGACGGGGGAACGGGGGGGCTACACCTTC CASSYSTGERGGYTF
. few TRBJ2-7 TRBV4-1 TGCGCCAGCAGCCCACCCGGGGCCTCCTACGAGCAGTACTTC CASSPPGASYEQYF
. many TRBJ2-5 TRBV6-5 TGTGCCAGCAGTCCTCAGTACCGTGGGCAAGAGACCCAGTACTTC CASSPQYRGQETQYF
. few TRBJ2-4 TRBV14 TGTGCCAGCAGCCAAGACTGGCAAAACATTCAGTACTTC CASSQDWQNIQYF
TRBD2 few TRBJ2-2 TRBV5-1 TGCGCCAGCAGCTTGAACCCAGCGGGGGCCACCGGGGAGCTGTTTTTT CASSLNPAGATGELFF